This TCR beta chain was identified during a study of T cells in Graves' hyperthyroidism and ophthalmopathy. Study-wide points: A median around 5.9 months before onset, the model predicted ophthalmopathy.

Diagnosis rested on symptoms, serum thyroxine and TRAb, thyroid ultrasound, and orbital computed tomography. Note on this clonotype: Its antigen is not identified.

What was amplified from RNA transcripts were TCR beta CDR3 regions. First-round RT-PCR of the TCR CDR3 relied on the HTBI primer set. One entry per CDR3 protein, called by TCRdb with MiXCR from the multiplex PCR reads. The sample carries approximately 870,000 distinct CDR3 sequences, more than 30% recorded once. The sequence came from a young man with Graves' hyperthyroidism. Sequenced: blood.

CDR3 nucleotides: TGCAGCGTTGAAGGGGGGGACAGGGGGCTGTTTTTT. This codes for CSVEGGDRGLFF. This sequence joins TRBV29-1 and TRBJ2-2; 10 bases are shared with TRBD1. CDR1 is SQVTM and CDR2 is ANQGSEA in the germline V gene. V lost 1 base and J lost 13; bases outside the gene matches: 3. The CDR3 has 12 residues.